The T cell receptor beta chain described here comes from a study of blood T cells in healthy people across ages. Study conclusions and caveats: Getting older went along with TCR beta diversity per million T cells dropping roughly linearly. Conclusively comparing naive with antigen-experienced cells was impossible with unsorted PBMCs.

This clonotype was counted a few times. The antigen remains unidentified. With a J-beta primer mix and a sample-barcoded 5' primer, a second PCR ran about 7 to 12 cycles. A single record per CDR3 protein comes from TCRdb applying MiXCR to the 5' RACE reads. The data hold about 1.6 million distinct CDR3 sequences, with around 36% observed a single time. The V end was cut by 4 bases, the J end by 4 bases, with 20 bases between. There are 16 residues in the CDR3. In germline, CDR1 is DFQATT, CDR2 SNEGSKA (reference sequence). The sequenced sample consisted of blood. The receptor was derived from a young woman in good health. The chain carries TRBV20-1 and TRBJ2-1; D ambiguous. CDR3 region: CSAKSRARTYYNEQFF. In DNA form, the CDR3 reads TGCAGTGCTAAGAGTCGGGCTAGAACCTATTACAATGAGCAGTTCTTC.